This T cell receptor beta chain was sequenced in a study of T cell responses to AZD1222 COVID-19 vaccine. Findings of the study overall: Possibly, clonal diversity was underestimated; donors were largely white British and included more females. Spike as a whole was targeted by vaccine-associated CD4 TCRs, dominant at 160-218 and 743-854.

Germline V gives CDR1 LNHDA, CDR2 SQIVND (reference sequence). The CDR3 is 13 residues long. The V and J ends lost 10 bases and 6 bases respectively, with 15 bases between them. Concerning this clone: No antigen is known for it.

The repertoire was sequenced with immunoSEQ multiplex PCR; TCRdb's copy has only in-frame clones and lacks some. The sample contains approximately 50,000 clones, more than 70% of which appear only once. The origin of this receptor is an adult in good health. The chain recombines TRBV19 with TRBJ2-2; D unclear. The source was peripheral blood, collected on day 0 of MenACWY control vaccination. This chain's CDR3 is CATPGQISGELFF. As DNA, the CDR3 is TGTGCCACCCCCGGCCAAATTTCCGGGGAGCTGTTTTTT.